One and the same sample provided the 14 T cell receptor beta chains below, sequenced in a study of T cells in Graves' hyperthyroidism and ophthalmopathy. Amplification yielded TCR beta CDR3 regions, with RNA transcripts as the source. An initial round of RT-PCR targeting the TCR CDR3 relied on the HTBI primer set. TCRdb ran MiXCR on the multiplex PCR reads and lists one entry per CDR3 protein. The sample yields roughly 400,000 distinct CDR3 sequences, roughly an eighth seen once. The sequencing sample was made of blood. The receptors were sampled from a man aged 45-65 years with Graves' ophthalmopathy.

This clonotype was counted many times. The chain employs TRBV5-1 and TRBJ2-3; D may be TRBD1 or TRBD2 (5 bases each). The CDR3 runs to 16 residues. Trimming took 2 bases from V and 0 from J, leaving 13 bases between them. Germline CDR1 reads SGHRS; CDR2 reads YFSETQ. DNA of the CDR3: TGCGCCAGCAGCTTCGGGGCTCTTGCTAGCACAGATACGCAGTATTTT. It codes for CASSFGALASTDTQYF.

The chain is built from TRBV20-1 and TRBJ2-5; TRBD2 matches at 11 bases. Trimming cost V 0 bases and J 4 bases; bases outside gene matches: 7. Per the germline V gene, CDR1 is DFQATT and CDR2 is SNEGSKA (reference sequence). This CDR3 has 16 amino acids. CDR3 in DNA: TGCAGTGCTAGAGATCTGCTAGCGGGAGGTGGAGAGACCCAGTACTTC. Translating gives CSARDLLAGGGETQYF.

This chain joins TRBV12-3 or TRBV12-4 and TRBJ2-3; tentatively, D is TRBD2 (7 bases). V was clipped by 6 bases and J by 3 bases, with 16 bases between them. The CDR3 has 15 residues. CDR3 protein: CASRGGAGATDTQYF. DNA of the CDR3: TGTGCCAGCAGGGGGGGGGCGGGAGCAACAGATACGCAGTATTTT.

This clonotype occurred many times. CDR3 region: CASSGSRGANEQFF. The CDR3 DNA follows: TGTGCCAGCAGTGGATCAAGGGGGGCGAATGAGCAGTTCTTC. The chain couples TRBV2 to TRBJ2-1; D is tentatively TRBD1 or TRBD2 (6 bases each). Germline V gene data show CDR1 as SNHLY and CDR2 as FYNNEI. V lost 4 bases and J 7 bases, leaving 14 bases between the germline ends. This CDR3 comprises 14 residues.

This clonotype was recorded many times. The gene calls are TRBV7-8 and TRBJ1-1; no clear D. From germline, CDR1 is SGHVS and CDR2 FQNEAQ. This CDR3 region has 13 residues. The V end lost 3 bases, the J end lost 4 bases, and 9 bases lay between the germline ends. CDR3 bases: TGTGCCAGCAGCTTGGTTACATCCACTGAAGCTTTCTTT. Encoded protein: CASSLVTSTEAFF.

The chain couples TRBV28 to TRBJ1-4; weak D call: TRBD1 (5 bases). V lost 2 bases to trimming and J lost 1 base, with 11 bases between them. CDR1 and CDR2 (germline): MDHEN, SYDVKM. The CDR3 sequence is 16 residues long. The CDR3 sequence: CASSLEGRGTNEKLFF. CDR3 bases: TGTGCCAGCAGTTTAGAGGGTAGGGGAACTAATGAAAAACTGTTTTTT.

Written as DNA, the CDR3 is TGTGCCATCAGTGACCAGACAAAGAACTATGGCTACACCTTC. This codes for CAISDQTKNYGYTF. The genes are TRBV10-3 and TRBJ1-2; no reliable D call. CDR1 and CDR2 (germline): ENHRY, SYGVKD. V lost 3 bases, J lost 2 bases, and 10 bases lay in between. There are 14 residues in the CDR3.

This clonotype was seen at least ten times. The gene calls are TRBV5-1 and TRBJ1-1; 7 nucleotides align to TRBD1. The ends lost 3 bases at V and 2 bases at J; junction bases unmatched: 10. From germline, CDR1 is SGHRS and CDR2 YFSETQ. The length of the CDR3 is 16 residues. The CDR3 spells CASSWTGLGSNTEAFF. The CDR3 DNA sequence: TGCGCCAGCAGCTGGACAGGTTTAGGTAGTAACACTGAAGCTTTCTTT.

In its sample, this clonotype was seen a few times. The chain uses TRBV28 and TRBJ1-4, with D perhaps TRBD1 (5 bases). The CDR3 is 14 residues long. CDR1 and CDR2 from the germline V gene are MDHEN and SYDVKM. Trimming removed 4 bases at V and 8 bases at J, with 14 bases between. The CDR3 here is CASSSGPYREKLFF. The CDR3 DNA follows: TGTGCCAGCAGTTCGGGACCTTATCGGGAAAAACTGTTTTTT.

V and J are TRBV25-1 and TRBJ1-2, with 7 nucleotides matching TRBD1. Germline V lookup: CDR1 MGHDK, CDR2 SYGVNS. The V gene end was trimmed by 6 bases and the J gene end by 6 bases; junction bases not matched to a gene: 7. The CDR3 spans 13 residues. The chain's CDR3 is CASRRQGFDGYTF. In DNA, the CDR3 is TGTGCCAGCAGGAGACAGGGTTTCGATGGCTACACCTTC.

V and J are TRBV7-8 and TRBJ2-5; perhaps TRBD2 as D (5 bases). This CDR3 comprises 17 residues. Trimming cost V 1 base and J 1 base, with 16 bases left between them. Germline V lookup: CDR1 SGHVS, CDR2 FQNEAQ. The CDR3 region has the DNA TGTGCCAGCAGCTTAGTATCGAGCGGAGACTTCCAAGAGACCCAGTACTTC. Translated, it gives CASSLVSSGDFQETQYF. Full variable domain (rest looked up from reference TRBV7-8 and TRBJ2-5): GAGVSQSPRYKVAKRGQDVALRCDPISGHVSLFWYQQALGQGPEFLTYFQNEAQLDKSGLPSDRFFAERPEGSVSTLKIQRTQQEDSAVYLCASSLVSSGDFQETQYFGPGTRLLVL.

Only a few counts were recorded for this clonotype. The chain recombines TRBV5-6 with TRBJ2-3; 8 bases fit TRBD2. The CDR3 is 16 amino acids. Germline values: CDR1 SGHDT, CDR2 YYEEEE. V shed 2 bases and J 4 bases; nucleotides not matched to a gene: 9. The CDR3, as DNA: TGTGCCAGCAGCTTCAGACTAGCGAGGGGAGCAGATACGCAGTATTTT. Translation: CASSFRLARGADTQYF.

The rearrangement uses TRBV25-1 and TRBJ1-1; weak D call: TRBD1 (5 bases). Germline V CDR1 and CDR2: MGHDK, SYGVNS. V shed 2 bases and J shed 0 bases, with 10 bases lying between them. The CDR3 is made up of 15 amino acids. Written as DNA, the CDR3 is TGTGCCAGCAGTGAACCTACAGGAATGAACACTGAAGCTTTCTTT. This sequence encodes CASSEPTGMNTEAFF.

This chain uses TRBV10-3 with TRBJ2-7, with TRBD2 identical over 11 bases. With V trimmed by 5 bases and J by 1 base, 13 bases remained unmatched. Germline V gene sequence: CDR1 ENHRY, CDR2 SYGVKD. The CDR3 contains 18 residues. Here the CDR3 reads CAISTRQQTSGTSYEQYF. CDR3 bases: TGTGCCATCAGTACCAGACAACAGACTAGCGGGACATCCTACGAGCAGTACTTC.